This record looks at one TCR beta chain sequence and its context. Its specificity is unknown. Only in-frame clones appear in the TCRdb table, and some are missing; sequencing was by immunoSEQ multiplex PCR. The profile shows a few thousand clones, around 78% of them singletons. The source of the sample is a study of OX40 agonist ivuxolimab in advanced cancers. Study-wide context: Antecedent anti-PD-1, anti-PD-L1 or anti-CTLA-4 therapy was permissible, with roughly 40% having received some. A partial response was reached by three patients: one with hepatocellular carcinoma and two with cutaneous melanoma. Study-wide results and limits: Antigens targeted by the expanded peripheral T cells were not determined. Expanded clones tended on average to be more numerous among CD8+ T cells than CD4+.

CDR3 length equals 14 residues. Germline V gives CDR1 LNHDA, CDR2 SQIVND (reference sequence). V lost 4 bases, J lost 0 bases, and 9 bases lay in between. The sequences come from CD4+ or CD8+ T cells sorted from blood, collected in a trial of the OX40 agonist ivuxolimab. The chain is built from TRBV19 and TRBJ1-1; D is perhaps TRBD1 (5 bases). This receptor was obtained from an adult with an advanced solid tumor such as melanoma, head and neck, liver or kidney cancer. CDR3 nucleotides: TGTGCCAGTAGTAAGACAGCGATGAACACTGAAGCTTTCTTT. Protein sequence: CASSKTAMNTEAFF.